The next 28 T cell receptor beta chains were all read from a single sample in a study of T cell clonality in common variable immunodeficiency. The study, taken as a whole, reports: Fewer deletions and N-nucleotide insertions were reportedly seen in common variable immunodeficiency TCR beta sequences.

Method: immunoSEQ multiplex PCR; TCRdb's copy keeps in-frame clones and lacks some. This repertoire holds several thousand clones, and none appear only once. Their specific antigens are unknown. What was sequenced was peripheral blood mononuclear cells. All receptors derive from a human donor with common variable immunodeficiency.

This clone appeared many times. The read stops 3 residues short of the end of the CDR3; the missing end is completed from the germline J gene. The chain joins TRBV12-5 to TRBJ1-2; 7 nucleotides line up with TRBD1. Germline values: CDR1 LGHNT, CDR2 FRNRAP. This CDR3 has 13 amino acids. J lost 4 bases, V lost 5 bases, and 4 bases had no gene match. CDR3 bases read: TGTGCTAGTGGTCACGGACAGGTCTATGGC. Protein: CASGHGQVYG. The full CDR3 protein is CASGHGQVYGYTF.

Points on this clone: The read comes to an end 3 residues before the CDR3 does, leaving the germline J gene to fill in the end. The chain is built from TRBV19 and TRBJ1-5; TRBD1 is a possible D gene (6 bases). From germline, CDR1 is LNHDA and CDR2 SQIVND (reference sequence). V was trimmed by 4 bases and J by 6 bases, leaving 13 bases between them. The CDR3 sequence is 14 residues long. The CDR3 is CASSTRQEGQPQHF. The DNA read from the CDR3 is TGTGCCAGTAGTACACGACAGGAAGGTCAGCCC. Filled out from reference TRBV19 and TRBJ1-5, the complete variable domain reads DGGITQSPKYLFRKEGQNVTLSCEQNLNHDAMYWYRQDPGQGLRLIYYSQIVNDFQKGDIAEGYSVSREKKESFPLTVTSAQKNPTAFYLCASSTRQEGQPQHFGDGTRLSIL.

This clone showed up many times. The read gets to within 3 residues of the CDR3 end, and the germline J gene fills in the rest. The chain joins TRBV19 to TRBJ2-7; 10 bases map to TRBD1. Germline V CDR1 and CDR2: LNHDA, SQIVND (reference sequence). The CDR3 length is 14 residues. The ends lost 4 bases at V and 0 bases at J; junction bases unmatched: 0. Here the CDR3 reads CASSRTGGSYEQYF. Partial CDR3 DNA: TGTGCCAGTAGTAGGACAGGGGGCTCCTACGAG. Based on the CDR3 plus reference TRBV19 and TRBJ2-7, the full variable domain is DGGITQSPKYLFRKEGQNVTLSCEQNLNHDAMYWYRQDPGQGLRLIYYSQIVNDFQKGDIAEGYSVSREKKESFPLTVTSAQKNPTAFYLCASSRTGGSYEQYFGPGTRLTVT.

This clone was detected many times. The DNA ends 3 residues before the CDR3 does, and the rest of the CDR3 is filled in from the germline J gene. The V gene is TRBV12-3 or TRBV12-4, the J gene TRBJ2-3; D not certain. This CDR3 is 14 amino acids long. Trimming shortened V by 3 bases and J by 0 bases, and 7 bases separated the two germline ends. The CDR3 bases that were read are TGTGCCAGCAGTTTCTTGGGCAGCACAGATACG. This translates into CASSFLGSTDT. The CDR3 in full is CASSFLGSTDTQYF.

In this sample, this clone turned up many times. The covered CDR3 bases are TGTGCCAGCAGCTTAGGGCAGGGGACCTACAATGAG. Its translation is CASSLGQGTYNE. The whole CDR3 reads CASSLGQGTYNEQFF. The rearrangement uses TRBV11-3 and TRBJ2-1; possibly TRBD1 for D (6 bases). The read finishes 3 residues shy of the CDR3 end, and the germline J gene is used to complete it. The CDR3 has 15 residues. The germline gives CDR1 SGHNT, CDR2 YENEEA. Trimming took off 1 base at V and 2 bases at J, with 9 bases between the two ends.

The table lists this clone with many counts. Read data end 3 residues before the CDR3 end; the end is taken from the germline J gene. The V call is TRBV5-1, the J call TRBJ2-7; D gene ambiguous. V dropped 5 bases and J dropped 0 bases, with 15 bases sitting between them. This CDR3 comprises 15 residues. Germline CDR1 is SGHRS and CDR2 is YFSETQ. The sequenced CDR3 bases are TGCGCCAGCAGGCTTGGCAGTTACACCTCCTACGAG. It encodes CASRLGSYTSYE. The whole CDR3 protein is CASRLGSYTSYEQYF.

Note on this clone: The CDR3 end is not reached by the read, which stops 3 residues before it; the germline J gene fills it in. This chain links TRBV19 with TRBJ1-1; 8 nucleotides align to TRBD1. The CDR3 runs to 15 residues. Trimming cost V 5 bases and J 6 bases; bases outside gene matches: 11. Germline-derived CDR1 and CDR2 are LNHDA and SQIVND (reference sequence). Here the CDR3 reads CASSGVQGDSPEAFF. The part of the CDR3 DNA that was read is TGTGCCAGTAGTGGGGTACAGGGGGATTCGCCTGAA.

This clone counts as medium-sized. The read terminates 3 residues before the CDR3 end, so the remaining end is supplied by the germline J gene. The chain links TRBV5-1 to TRBJ2-7, with a weak D call TRBD1 (5 bases). Germline V lookup: CDR1 SGHRS, CDR2 YFSETQ. The CDR3 sequence is 12 residues long. V dropped 6 bases and J dropped 4 bases, with 11 bases sitting between them. Partial CDR3 DNA: TGCGCCAGCAAAACAGGAGAATACGAG. Translating it yields CASKTGEYE. From start to end, the CDR3 is CASKTGEYEQYF.

This clone has ten or more counts. The CDR3 extends 3 residues past the end of the read, so its final part is completed from the germline J gene. V usage is TRBV30 and J usage is TRBJ1-4; 8 bases align to TRBD1. After removal of 1 base from V and 7 bases from J, the junction contained 5 bases not matched to a gene. The CDR3 length is 14 residues. Per the germline V gene, CDR1 is GTSNPN and CDR2 is SVGIG (reference sequence). The CDR3 bases that were read are TGTGCCTGGAGTGAGGACAGGGTGGGTGAAAAA. This translates into CAWSEDRVGEK. The CDR3 as a whole reads CAWSEDRVGEKLFF.

This clone came up many times. Read data end 3 residues before the CDR3 end; the end is taken from the germline J gene. The J gene is TRBJ2-2, the V gene TRBV20-1; tentatively, D is TRBD2 (7 bases). Trimming took 3 bases from V and 3 from J, leaving 11 bases between them. CDR1 and CDR2 (germline): DFQATT, SNEGSKA (reference sequence). CDR3 length: 14 residues. Partial CDR3 DNA: TGCAGTGCTAGGGCGGGGGCGCACACCGGGGAG. It is translated as CSARAGAHTGE. The entire CDR3 sequence reads CSARAGAHTGELFF.

This clone has just a few counts. A much larger clone differs from this one at a single base, so this may be a read error. Read sequence stops 3 residues before the CDR3 end, and the germline J gene provides the missing end. V gene TRBV7-2 combines with J gene TRBJ1-1; the D gene is possibly TRBD1 (6 bases). There are 14 residues in the CDR3. Germline V gene lookup returns CDR1 SGHTA and CDR2 FQGNSA. The CDR3 DNA, read in part, is TGTGTCAGCAGCTTACAGGGTCCGAACACTGAA. As protein: CVSSLQGPNTE. The entire CDR3 protein reads CVSSLQGPNTEAFF.

In its sample, this clone ranks as medium-sized (0.01 to 0.1%). Read data end 3 residues before the CDR3 end; the end is taken from the germline J gene. The rearrangement links TRBV14 to TRBJ1-1; D gene ambiguous. V lost 4 bases to trimming and J lost 0 bases, with 12 bases between them. The germline V gene has CDR1 SGHDN and CDR2 FVKESK. CDR3 length: 15 residues. The sequenced CDR3 bases are TGTGCCAGCAGCCCCCCAACGGTAATGAACACTGAA. The encoded protein is CASSPPTVMNTE. The CDR3, in full, reads CASSPPTVMNTEAFF. The whole variable domain, filled in from reference TRBV14 and TRBJ1-1, reads EAGVTQFPSHSVIEKGQTVTLRCDPISGHDNLYWYRRVMGKEIKFLLHFVKESKQDESGMPNNRFLAERTGGTYSTLKVQPAELEDSGVYFCASSPPTVMNTEAFFGQGTRLTVV.

This clone was observed at least ten times. The DNA ends 3 residues before the CDR3 does, and the rest of the CDR3 is filled in from the germline J gene. The rearrangement joins TRBV5-3 to TRBJ1-3; 8 nucleotides match TRBD1. TRBV5-3 is an ORF for which the function is uncertain. Germline trimming cut 2 bases from V and 0 bases from J; bases unmatched to any gene: 13. The CDR3 has 19 residues. The covered CDR3 bases are TGTGCCAGAAGCTTCCCAGACAGGGGCGAACAGTTCTCTGGAAACACC. Translation: CARSFPDRGEQFSGNT. The CDR3 in full is CARSFPDRGEQFSGNTIYF.

This clone has ten or more counts. The read comes to an end 3 residues before the CDR3 does, leaving the germline J gene to fill in the end. This chain uses TRBV5-6 with TRBJ2-5; 10 nucleotides match TRBD2. This CDR3 contains 15 residues. V shed 2 bases, J shed 2 bases, and the junction held 3 bases outside the gene matches. Germline values: CDR1 SGHDT, CDR2 YYEEEE. The CDR3 here is CASSLGLAVQETQYF. Partial CDR3 DNA: TGTGCCAGCAGCTTAGGACTAGCGGTACAAGAGACC. The full variable domain, completed using reference TRBV5-6 and TRBJ2-5, is DAGVTQSPTHLIKTRGQQVTLRCSPKSGHDTVSWYQQALGQGPQFIFQYYEEEERQRGNFPDRFSGHQFPNYSSELNVNALLLGDSALYLCASSLGLAVQETQYFGPGTRLLVL.

There are many counts of this clone. The missing CDR3 end, 3 residues past where the read stops, is filled in from the germline J gene. The chain uses TRBV7-2 and TRBJ2-2, with 9 bases fitting TRBD2. CDR3 length equals 15 residues. Trimming removed 5 bases from V and 6 bases from J; junction bases left unmatched: 7. Germline V CDR1 and CDR2: SGHTA, FQGNSA. Incomplete CDR3 DNA: TGTGCCAGCAGCCTTAAGCGGGGGGCCTCCGGGGAG. Translated, it gives CASSLKRGASGE. The entire CDR3 sequence reads CASSLKRGASGELFF.

At least ten counts were recorded for this clone. The DNA ends 3 residues before the CDR3 does, and the rest of the CDR3 is filled in from the germline J gene. The V call is TRBV5-1, the J call TRBJ2-1; D might be TRBD2 (6 bases). Germline-derived CDR1 and CDR2 are SGHRS and YFSETQ. The CDR3 length is 16 residues. Deletions cut 5 bases from V and 4 bases from J, with 19 bases between. The CDR3 region is CASRSLSGTDYNEQFF. The DNA read from the CDR3 is TGCGCCAGCAGATCTCTATCCGGGACTGATTACAATGAG.

Partial CDR3 DNA: TGTGCCAGCAGCCCTCGACAGGGGACTGAA. This codes for CASSPRQGTE. The full CDR3 protein reads CASSPRQGTEAFF. The chain is built from TRBV5-5 and TRBJ1-1; 8 positions agree with TRBD1. The read gets to within 3 residues of the CDR3 end, and the germline J gene fills in the rest. CDR3 length: 13 residues. CDR1 is SGHKS and CDR2 is YYEKEE in the germline V gene (reference sequence). Trimming cost V 4 bases and J 5 bases; bases outside gene matches: 4.

This clone was counted many times. With the read ending 3 residues before the CDR3 end, the germline J gene is used to fill in that end. The chain combines TRBV7-3 with TRBJ2-6; D uncertain. This CDR3 is 14 amino acids long. Trimming removed 5 bases from V and 0 bases from J, with 5 bases in between. The germline gives CDR1 SGHTA, CDR2 FQGTGA. The CDR3 is CASSTFSGANVLTF. CDR3 DNA (partial): TGTGCCAGCAGCACTTTCTCTGGGGCCAACGTC.

By share, this clone counts as medium-sized (0.01 to 0.1%). The CDR3 goes on 3 residues after the read ends, and that part is filled in from the germline J gene. The V gene is TRBV10-3, the J gene TRBJ1-4; D is ambiguous. This CDR3 comprises 16 residues. Per the germline V gene, CDR1 is ENHRY and CDR2 is SYGVKD. Trimming took off 0 bases at V and 7 bases at J, with 15 bases between the two ends. The part of the CDR3 DNA that was read is TGTGCCATCAGTGAGTCGAAGTCAGGAAATGGTGAAAAA. This translates into CAISESKSGNGEK. In full, the CDR3 is CAISESKSGNGEKLFF.

Many counts were recorded for this clone. The CDR3 end lies 3 residues beyond the end of the read and is filled in from the germline J gene. The chain employs TRBV20-1 and TRBJ2-1, with D perhaps being TRBD1 or TRBD2 (7 bases each). CDR1 DFQATT and CDR2 SNEGSKA come from the germline V gene (reference sequence). V lost 1 base and J lost 7, with 17 bases in between. CDR3 length: 15 residues. This CDR3 reads CSARVGGGLGNEQFF. The CDR3 DNA, read in part, is TGCAGTGCTAGAGTGGGAGGGGGCCTAGGGAATGAG.

This clone came up many times. The DNA read from the CDR3 is TGTGCCACCATACAGGGGACGGTGACTGAA. Protein product: CATIQGTVTE. The full CDR3 protein reads CATIQGTVTEAFF. The V and J genes are TRBV6-2 or TRBV6-3 and TRBJ1-1, with TRBD1 matching over 7 bases. The read ends 3 residues shy of where the CDR3 ends; the end is completed using the germline J gene. The CDR3 contains 13 residues. Germline trimming cut 10 bases from V and 5 bases from J; bases unmatched to any gene: 10. The germline V gene encodes CDR1 MNHEY and CDR2 SVGEGT.

This clone has a count of ten or more. The read comes to an end 3 residues before the CDR3 does, leaving the germline J gene to fill in the end. The V and J genes are TRBV5-1 and TRBJ2-5, with TRBD1 matching over 7 bases. The CDR3 runs to 15 residues. Germline CDR1 reads SGHRS; CDR2 reads YFSETQ. J was trimmed by 2 bases and V by 4 bases; bases with no gene match: 8. Incomplete CDR3 DNA: TGCGCCAGCAGCCCTACAACGGGACAGCAAGAGACC. Its translation is CASSPTTGQQET. The full CDR3 sequence reads CASSPTTGQQETQYF.

Ten or more counts support this clone. The read halts 3 residues ahead of the CDR3 end, with the missing end drawn from the germline J gene. This sequence joins TRBV2 and TRBJ2-6; a weak D match, TRBD2 (5 bases). Germline V gene sequence: CDR1 SNHLY, CDR2 FYNNEI. Trimming pared 9 bases from V and 0 bases from J, leaving 15 bases between. The length of the CDR3 is 16 residues. CDR3 loop: CASLGERVSGANVLTF. The sequenced part of the CDR3 DNA is TGTGCCAGTCTCGGGGAGAGGGTCTCTGGGGCCAACGTC.

This clone was observed at least ten times. Coverage ceases 3 residues before the CDR3 finishes, and the germline J gene fills in the end. The chain combines TRBV10-2 with TRBJ2-1; 7 nucleotides agree with TRBD1. V shed 10 bases, J shed 7 bases, and the junction held 7 bases outside the gene matches. The germline gives CDR1 WSHSY, CDR2 SAAADI. The CDR3 runs 12 residues. The sequenced CDR3 bases are TGCGCCACCCTCACAGGGGCGAATGAG. This translates into CATLTGANE. The CDR3 in full is CATLTGANEQFF.

This clone was recorded many times. The read comes to an end 3 residues before the CDR3 does, leaving the germline J gene to fill in the end. The chain combines TRBV14 with TRBJ2-7; D gene unclear. The length of the CDR3 is 13 residues. Germline CDR1 and CDR2: SGHDN and FVKESK. Trimming cost V 2 bases and J 1 base, with 6 bases left between them. CDR3 bases read: TGTGCCAGCAGCCAACAGTGGTCCTACGAG. Amino acids: CASSQQWSYE. The CDR3 in full is CASSQQWSYEQYF.

This clone was counted ten times or more. The read halts 3 residues ahead of the CDR3 end, with the missing end drawn from the germline J gene. This rearrangement joins TRBV20-1 to TRBJ2-7; 9 bases match TRBD2. J gave up 3 bases and V 3 bases, and 12 bases lay outside the gene matches. CDR1 is DFQATT and CDR2 is SNEGSKA in the germline V gene (reference sequence). This CDR3 is 16 amino acids long. Partial CDR3 DNA: TGCAGTGCTAGTTCCCCCCTAGCGGGGAAGGACTACGAG. Translating it yields CSASSPLAGKDYE. The CDR3 reads in full as CSASSPLAGKDYEQYF.

This clone appeared many times. The CDR3 is cut off 3 residues early in the read; its end comes from the germline J gene. The chain uses TRBV2 and TRBJ1-2; TRBD1 matches at 7 bases. Germline CDR1 and CDR2: SNHLY and FYNNEI. CDR3 length: 14 amino acids. Trimming took 2 bases from V and 2 from J; bases not matched to a gene: 2. This chain's CDR3 is CASSELTGNYGYTF. The CDR3 DNA, read in part, is TGTGCCAGCAGTGAACTGACAGGGAACTATGGC.

This clone was counted ten times or more. The CDR3 spells CSARVVGYNSYEQYF. CDR3 bases read: TGCAGTGCTAGGGTAGTAGGGTACAACTCCTACGAG. V is TRBV20-1 and J is TRBJ2-7; unclear D gene. The read is 3 residues too short to cover the CDR3 end, so that end is filled in from the germline J gene. V lost 3 bases and J lost 0, with 15 bases in between. Germline V gene data show CDR1 as DFQATT and CDR2 as SNEGSKA (reference sequence). The CDR3 length is 15 residues.